This entry is about one TCR beta chain. Sequencing was performed with immunoSEQ multiplex PCR; in TCRdb, only in-frame clones are kept and a portion is missing. Counted here are some 14,000 clones, 74% occurring once; the ten biggest clones make up around 30%. This sample was taken from a study of somatic mutations in cytotoxic T cells in rheumatoid arthritis. The length of the CDR3 is 16 residues. Trimming removed 6 bases from V and 3 bases from J; junction bases left unmatched: 13. Per germline, CDR1 MDHEN and CDR2 SYDVKM. The receptor's source is an adult with rheumatoid arthritis. Sequencing was done on a sample of CD8+ T cells sorted from blood. The J gene is TRBJ1-2, the V gene TRBV28, with 7 bases that match TRBD1. CDR3 nucleotide sequence: TGTGCCAGCAGCAAGGGGACAGTCCAAGGGTACTATGGCTACACCTTC. Translation gives CASSKGTVQGYYGYTF.